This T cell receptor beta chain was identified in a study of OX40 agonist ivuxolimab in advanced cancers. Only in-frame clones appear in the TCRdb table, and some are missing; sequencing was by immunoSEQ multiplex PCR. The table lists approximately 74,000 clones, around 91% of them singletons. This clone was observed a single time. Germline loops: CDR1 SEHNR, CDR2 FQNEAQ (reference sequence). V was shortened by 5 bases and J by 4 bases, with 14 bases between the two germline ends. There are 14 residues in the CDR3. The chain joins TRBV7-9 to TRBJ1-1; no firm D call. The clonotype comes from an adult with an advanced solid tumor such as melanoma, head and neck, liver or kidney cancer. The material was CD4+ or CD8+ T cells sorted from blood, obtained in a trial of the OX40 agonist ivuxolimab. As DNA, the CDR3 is TGTGCCAGCAGCCCCCAGGCGGGCGGCACTGAAGCTTTCTTT. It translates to CASSPQAGGTEAFF. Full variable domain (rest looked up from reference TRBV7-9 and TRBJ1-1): DTGVSQNPRHKITKRGQNVTFRCDPISEHNRLYWYRQTLGQGPEFLTYFQNEAQLEKSRLLSDRFSAERPKGSFSTLEIQRTEQGDSAMYLCASSPQAGGTEAFFGQGTRLTVV.